This TCR beta chain was identified during a study of blood T cell repertoires in COVID-19. Whole-study context: Spain, Italy and the United States supplied samples that represented acute and convalescent COVID-19. The cDNA or gDNA used as material had been derived from T cells, B-cell-depleted T cells, or PBMCs.

Germline lookup yields CDR1 MDHEN and CDR2 SYDVKM. This CDR3 comprises 16 residues. The germline V and J ends were trimmed by 5 bases and 5 bases, with 21 bases remaining between them. How the authors handled the data: It was from reference gene primer amplification that nucleated cell counts were estimated. Produced via immunoSEQ multiplex PCR; TCRdb's table is partial and in-frame only. Clone size and the V and J calls come from that table; the DNA yielded D and trimming. The data hold 200,000 to 300,000 clones, with about 87% observed a single time. The sequence was obtained from a woman in her forties or fifties with acute or convalescent COVID-19. Sequenced material: peripheral blood. The rearrangement uses TRBV28 and TRBJ2-5; TRBD1 is a possible D gene (5 bases). Written as DNA, the CDR3 is TGTGCCAGCAGTGGGGCGACAGCCGATAAGGGGGAGACCCAGTACTTC. Its translation: CASSGATADKGETQYF.